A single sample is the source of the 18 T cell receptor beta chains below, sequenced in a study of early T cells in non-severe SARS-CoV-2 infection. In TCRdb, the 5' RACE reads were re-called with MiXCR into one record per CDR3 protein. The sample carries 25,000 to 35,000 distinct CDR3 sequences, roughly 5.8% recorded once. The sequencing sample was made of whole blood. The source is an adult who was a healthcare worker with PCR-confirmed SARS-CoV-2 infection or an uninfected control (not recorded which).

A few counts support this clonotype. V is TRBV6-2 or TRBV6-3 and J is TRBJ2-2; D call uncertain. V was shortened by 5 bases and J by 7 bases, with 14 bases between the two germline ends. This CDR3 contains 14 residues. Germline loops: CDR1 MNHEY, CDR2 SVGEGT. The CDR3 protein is CASSRTNWGGELFF. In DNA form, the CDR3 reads TGTGCCAGCAGTCGGACCAACTGGGGCGGGGAGCTGTTTTTT.

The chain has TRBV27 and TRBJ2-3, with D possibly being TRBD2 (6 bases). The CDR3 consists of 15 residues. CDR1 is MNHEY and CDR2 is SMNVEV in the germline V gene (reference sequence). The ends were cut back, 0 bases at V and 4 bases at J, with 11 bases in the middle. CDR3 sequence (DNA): TGTGCCAGCAGTTTATCCGACTGGGGGGCAGATACGCAGTATTTT. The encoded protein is CASSLSDWGADTQYF.

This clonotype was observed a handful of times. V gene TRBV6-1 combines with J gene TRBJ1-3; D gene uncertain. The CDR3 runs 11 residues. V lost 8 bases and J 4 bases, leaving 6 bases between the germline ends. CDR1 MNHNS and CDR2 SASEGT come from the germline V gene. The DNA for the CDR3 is TGTGCCAGCTTTATCGGAAACACCATATATTTT. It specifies CASFIGNTIYF.

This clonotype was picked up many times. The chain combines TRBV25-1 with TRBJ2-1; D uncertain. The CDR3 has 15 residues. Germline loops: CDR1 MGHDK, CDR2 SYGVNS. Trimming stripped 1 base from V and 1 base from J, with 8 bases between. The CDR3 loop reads CASSESRVSYNEQFF. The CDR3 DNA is TGTGCCAGCAGTGAATCAAGGGTATCCTACAATGAGCAGTTCTTC.

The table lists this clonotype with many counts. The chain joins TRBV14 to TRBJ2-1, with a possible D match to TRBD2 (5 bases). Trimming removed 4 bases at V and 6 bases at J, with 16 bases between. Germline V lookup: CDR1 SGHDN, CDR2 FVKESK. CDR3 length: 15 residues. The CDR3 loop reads CASSPREGYGNEQFF. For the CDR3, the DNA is TGTGCCAGCAGCCCCCGGGAAGGTTATGGCAATGAGCAGTTCTTC. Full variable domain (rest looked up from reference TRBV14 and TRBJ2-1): EAGVTQFPSHSVIEKGQTVTLRCDPISGHDNLYWYRRVMGKEIKFLLHFVKESKQDESGMPNNRFLAERTGGTYSTLKVQPAELEDSGVYFCASSPREGYGNEQFFGPGTRLTVL.

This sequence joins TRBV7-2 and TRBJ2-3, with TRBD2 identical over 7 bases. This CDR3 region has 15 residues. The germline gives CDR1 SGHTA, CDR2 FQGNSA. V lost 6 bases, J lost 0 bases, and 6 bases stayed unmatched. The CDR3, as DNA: TGTGCCAGCAGTTCTAGCGGAGTTAGCACAGATACGCAGTATTTT. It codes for CASSSSGVSTDTQYF.

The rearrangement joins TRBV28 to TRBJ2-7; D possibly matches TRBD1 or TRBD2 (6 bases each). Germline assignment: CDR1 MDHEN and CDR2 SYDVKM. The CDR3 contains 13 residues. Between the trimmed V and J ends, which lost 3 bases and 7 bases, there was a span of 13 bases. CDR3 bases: TGTGCCAGCAGTTTCGGGGGCTCGAGGGAGCAGTACTTC. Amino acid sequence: CASSFGGSREQYF.

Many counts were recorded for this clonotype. The DNA of the CDR3 is TGTGCCAGCAGCTCAAGGGGGACAGACTATGGCTACACCTTC. Translated, it gives CASSSRGTDYGYTF. V is TRBV7-9 and J is TRBJ1-2, with 7 bases that match TRBD1. V lost 4 bases, J lost 3 bases, and 5 bases stayed unmatched. This CDR3 has 14 residues. The germline V gene encodes CDR1 SEHNR and CDR2 FQNEAQ (reference sequence).

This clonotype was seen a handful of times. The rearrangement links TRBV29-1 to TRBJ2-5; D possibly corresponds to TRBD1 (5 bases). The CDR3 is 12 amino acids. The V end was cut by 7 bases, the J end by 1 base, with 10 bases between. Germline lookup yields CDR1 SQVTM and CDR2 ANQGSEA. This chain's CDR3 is CSGYRSQETQYF. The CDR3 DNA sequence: TGCAGCGGCTACAGGAGCCAAGAGACCCAGTACTTC.

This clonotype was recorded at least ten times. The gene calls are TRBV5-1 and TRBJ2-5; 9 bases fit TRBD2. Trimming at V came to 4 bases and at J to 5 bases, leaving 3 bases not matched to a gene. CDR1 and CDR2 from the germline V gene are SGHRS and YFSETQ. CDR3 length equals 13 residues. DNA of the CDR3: TGCGCCAGCAGCCTCGGACTAGCGGAGACCCAGTACTTC. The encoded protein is CASSLGLAETQYF.

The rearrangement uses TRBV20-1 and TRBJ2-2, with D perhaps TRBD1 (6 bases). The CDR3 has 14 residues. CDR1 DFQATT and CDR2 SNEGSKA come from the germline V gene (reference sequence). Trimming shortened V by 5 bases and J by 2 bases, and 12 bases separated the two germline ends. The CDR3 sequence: CSAFGQLNTGELFF. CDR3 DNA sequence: TGCAGTGCTTTCGGACAGCTTAACACCGGGGAGCTGTTTTTT.

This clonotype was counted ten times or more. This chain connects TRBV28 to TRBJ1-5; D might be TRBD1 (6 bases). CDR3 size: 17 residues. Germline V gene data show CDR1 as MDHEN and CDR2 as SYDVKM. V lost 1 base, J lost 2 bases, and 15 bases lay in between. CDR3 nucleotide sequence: TGTGCCAGCAGTTTATCGGGCAGGGGAAACGGCAATCAGCCCCAGCATTTT. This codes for CASSLSGRGNGNQPQHF.

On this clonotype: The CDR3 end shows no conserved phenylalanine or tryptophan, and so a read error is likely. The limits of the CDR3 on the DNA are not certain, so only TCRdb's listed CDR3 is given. This chain's CDR3 is CAISESGGSGTGELFL. The chain uses TRBV10-3 and TRBJ2-2; no check of the table's D call, TRBD2, against the DNA was made. The CDR3 has 16 amino acids, counting both end residues. Germline assignment: CDR1 ENHRY and CDR2 SYGVKD.

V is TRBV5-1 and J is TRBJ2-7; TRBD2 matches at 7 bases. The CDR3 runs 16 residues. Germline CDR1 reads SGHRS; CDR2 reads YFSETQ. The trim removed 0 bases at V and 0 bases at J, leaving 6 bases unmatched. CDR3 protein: CASSLDGGRHSYEQYF. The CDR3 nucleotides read TGCGCCAGCAGCTTGGACGGCGGGAGACACTCCTACGAGCAGTACTTC.

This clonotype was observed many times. CDR3 in amino acids: CASSYGGIGNEQFF. CDR3 DNA: TGTGCCAGCAGCTACGGGGGGATCGGGAATGAGCAGTTCTTC. The rearrangement links TRBV7-2 to TRBJ2-1; 7 positions agree with TRBD2. This CDR3 contains 14 residues. With 4 bases clipped from V and 7 bases from J, the junction kept 7 bases outside the gene matches. Germline V CDR1 and CDR2: SGHTA, FQGNSA. Combining the CDR3 with reference TRBV7-2 and TRBJ2-1 gives the whole variable domain GAGVSQSPSNKVTEKGKDVELRCDPISGHTALYWYRQSLGQGLEFLIYFQGNSAPDKSGLPSDRFSAERTGGSVSTLTIQRTQQEDSAVYLCASSYGGIGNEQFFGPGTRLTVL.

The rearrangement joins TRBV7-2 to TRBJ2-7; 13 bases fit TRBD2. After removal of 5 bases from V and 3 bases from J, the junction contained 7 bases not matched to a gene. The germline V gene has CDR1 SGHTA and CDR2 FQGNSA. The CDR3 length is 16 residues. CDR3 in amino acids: CASSRTSGSPGYEQYF. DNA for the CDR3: TGTGCCAGCAGCCGGACTAGCGGGAGCCCTGGCTACGAGCAGTACTTC. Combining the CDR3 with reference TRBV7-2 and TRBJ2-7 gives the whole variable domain GAGVSQSPSNKVTEKGKDVELRCDPISGHTALYWYRQSLGQGLEFLIYFQGNSAPDKSGLPSDRFSAERTGGSVSTLTIQRTQQEDSAVYLCASSRTSGSPGYEQYFGPGTRLTVT.

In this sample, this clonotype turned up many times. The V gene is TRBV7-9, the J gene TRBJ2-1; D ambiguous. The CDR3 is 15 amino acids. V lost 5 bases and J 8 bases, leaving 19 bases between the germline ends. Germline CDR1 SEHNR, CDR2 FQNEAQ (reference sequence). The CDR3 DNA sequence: TGTGCCAGCAGCATGAGGTTGGGCCCTCTGGATGAGCAGTTCTTC. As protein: CASSMRLGPLDEQFF.

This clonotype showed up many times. CDR3 DNA: TGTGCCAGCAGTTCCGCTAGCGGGAGGCCCTCCTACGAGCAGTACTTC. Protein: CASSSASGRPSYEQYF. This chain uses TRBV28 with TRBJ2-7, with 11 bases matching TRBD2. The V gene's germline CDR1 is MDHEN and CDR2 SYDVKM. The junction had 5 bases not matched to a gene; V was cut back by 4 bases and J by 0 bases. The CDR3 loop spans 16 amino acids.